This T cell receptor (beta chain) derives from a study of blood T cell repertoires in COVID-19. Here immunoSEQ multiplex PCR was the method, and the copy in TCRdb shows in-frame clones only, minus some. Of 180,000 or so clones in the sample, approximately 80% were seen once. The sequenced material came from PBMCs or T cells enriched from blood (not recorded which). The TCR was taken from a man aged 50-60 years who had recovered from COVID-19.

The CDR3: CASSRGGNQETQYF. The CDR3 DNA sequence: TGTGCCAGCAGTCGCGGCGGGAATCAAGAGACCCAGTACTTC. V is TRBV27 and J is TRBJ2-5; TRBD2 might be the D (6 bases). This CDR3 is 14 amino acids long. V was pared by 5 bases and J by 2 bases, with 12 bases between. From germline, CDR1 is MNHEY and CDR2 SMNVEV (reference sequence).